Described below is a single TCR beta chain sequence and its context. V dropped 1 base and J dropped 0 bases, with 7 bases sitting between them. Germline assignment: CDR1 SGHRS and CDR2 YFSETQ. This CDR3 comprises 15 residues. Profiled with immunoSEQ multiplex PCR; TCRdb holds only in-frame clones, not every one. Of tens of thousands of clones listed, less than 95% are singletons. The entry originates in a study of OX40 agonist ivuxolimab in advanced cancers. V is TRBV5-1 and J is TRBJ2-2; D uncertain. The sequence was obtained from an adult with an advanced solid tumor such as melanoma, head and neck, liver or kidney cancer. The sample consisted of CD4+ or CD8+ T cells sorted from blood, taken in a trial of the OX40 agonist ivuxolimab. CDR3 DNA sequence: TGCGCCAGCAGCTTGACAGTTTCGAACACCGGGGAGCTGTTTTTT. Residues: CASSLTVSNTGELFF.